Each of the 15 T cell receptor beta chains below was sequenced from the same sample in a study of early T cells in non-severe SARS-CoV-2 infection. TCRdb used MiXCR to reprocess the 5' RACE reads, holding one entry per CDR3 protein. The repertoire has approximately 35,000 distinct CDR3 sequences, around 6.8% of them found once; the top ten carry about 13%. The sequenced sample was whole blood, obtained at baseline. The receptors here all came from an adult who was a healthcare worker with PCR-confirmed SARS-CoV-2 infection or an uninfected control (not recorded which).

In its sample, this clonotype was seen a few times. This sequence joins TRBV21-1 and TRBJ2-1; TRBD2, the table's D call, lacks a check against the DNA. TRBV21-1 is annotated as a pseudogene. The length of the CDR3 is 18 residues. Here the CDR3 DNA reads TGTGCCAGCAGCAAAGATCCCTCAGGTTTCCATTCCTACAATGAGCAGTTCTTC. Translation gives CASSKDPSGFHSYNEQFF.

The rearrangement joins TRBV20-1 to TRBJ2-7; a weak D match, TRBD2 (6 bases). The CDR3 covers 12 residues. Germline V gives CDR1 DFQATT, CDR2 SNEGSKA (reference sequence). The ends were cut back, 3 bases at V and 6 bases at J, with 12 bases in the middle. CDR3 residues: CSASRGGAEQYF. CDR3 bases: TGCAGTGCTAGTCGGGGCGGGGCCGAGCAGTACTTC.

This clonotype was found a few times. This chain joins TRBV5-1 and TRBJ1-5; the match to TRBD1 covers 7 bases. The CDR3 totals 14 residues. V dropped 7 bases and J dropped 3; count of bases not matched to a gene: 7. Germline CDR1 and CDR2: SGHRS and YFSETQ. The CDR3 sequence: CASSGGDPNQPQHF. DNA for the CDR3: TGCGCCAGCTCAGGGGGTGACCCCAATCAGCCCCAGCATTTT.

This clonotype was seen a handful of times. The chain joins TRBV7-9 to TRBJ1-1; D is unclear. This CDR3 has 12 amino acids. V was trimmed by 5 bases and J by 6 bases, leaving 10 bases between them. Germline CDR1 SEHNR, CDR2 FQNEAQ (reference sequence). For the CDR3, the DNA is TGTGCCAGCAGCCGAGGGTTGGCTGAAGCTTTCTTT. Amino acid sequence: CASSRGLAEAFF.

This clonotype was recorded many times. The chain combines TRBV4-3 with TRBJ2-1; D not resolved. Per germline, CDR1 LGHNA and CDR2 YSLEER. V lost 3 bases and J 0 bases, leaving 9 bases between the germline ends. There are 15 residues in the CDR3. The CDR3 bases are TGCGCCAGCAGCCATGTGGAGCTCTCCTACAATGAGCAGTTCTTC. It encodes CASSHVELSYNEQFF.

This clonotype was detected many times. This chain connects TRBV6-4 to TRBJ2-2; the D is unclear. CDR3 size: 13 residues. Germline CDR1 reads MRHNA; CDR2 reads SNTAGT. V lost 2 bases and J lost 3, with 4 bases in between. CDR3 protein: CASSDRDTGELFF. The CDR3 DNA sequence: TGTGCCAGCAGTGACAGGGACACCGGGGAGCTGTTTTTT.

This clonotype was counted many times. The chain recombines TRBV20-1 with TRBJ2-7, with 10 bases aligning to TRBD2. V was clipped by 3 bases and J by 3 bases; unmatched bases: 5. The CDR3 runs to 14 residues. CDR1 and CDR2 from the germline V gene are DFQATT and SNEGSKA (reference sequence). The DNA of the CDR3 is TGCAGTGCTAGTCTAGCGGGAGACCTCTACGAGCAGTACTTC. Amino acids: CSASLAGDLYEQYF.

A few counts support this clonotype. This rearrangement joins TRBV29-1 to TRBJ1-2; D not resolved. Germline values: CDR1 SQVTM, CDR2 ANQGSEA. The CDR3 is 10 residues long. CDR3 sequence: CRLRRVGYTF. CDR3 coding DNA: TGCAGACTGAGGAGGGTTGGCTACACCTTC.

As concerns this clonotype: This clone may be a read error of a much larger clone one base away. The chain links TRBV5-8 to TRBJ1-6; D gene uncertain. CDR1 and CDR2 (germline): SGHTS, YDEGEE. The CDR3 runs to 13 residues. The CDR3 sequence is CASSLVANSPIHF. The CDR3 DNA follows: TGTGCCAGCAGCTTGGTGGCGAATTCACCCATCCACTTT. Full variable domain (remainder filled in from reference TRBV5-8 and TRBJ1-6): EAGVTQSPTHLIKTRGQQATLRCSPISGHTSVYWYQQALGLGLQFLLWYDEGEERNRGNFPPRFSGRQFPNYSSELNVNALELEDSALYLCASSLVANSPIHFGNGTRLTVT.

This clonotype is deemed medium-sized. This chain connects TRBV5-1 to TRBJ2-2; tentative D call: TRBD1 (5 bases). The CDR3 covers 15 residues. Looked up from germline, CDR1 is SGHRS and CDR2 is YFSETQ. Trimming took off 2 bases at V and 3 bases at J, with 11 bases between the two ends. The CDR3 nucleotides are TGCGCCAGCAGCTTAAGACAGTGGGACACCGGGGAGCTGTTTTTT. This sequence encodes CASSLRQWDTGELFF.

This clonotype was detected only a few times. This CDR3 reads CASSEWLSGSVQETQYF. The CDR3 nucleotides read TGTGCCAGCAGTGAATGGCTGAGCGGGAGTGTCCAAGAGACCCAGTACTTC. This chain links TRBV6-1 with TRBJ2-5; 8 nucleotides agree with TRBD2. Trimming removed 2 bases from V and 1 base from J; junction bases left unmatched: 9. Germline CDR1 is MNHNS and CDR2 is SASEGT. The CDR3 totals 17 residues.

The table lists this clonotype with many counts. The chain employs TRBV5-1 and TRBJ2-7, with D hard to call. The CDR3 is 15 amino acids. Trimming stripped 2 bases from V and 3 bases from J, with 15 bases between. Germline-derived CDR1 and CDR2 are SGHRS and YFSETQ. The CDR3 coding sequence is TGCGCCAGCAGCTTCGACGCAGGCGTAGTCTACGAGCAGTACTTC. Its translation: CASSFDAGVVYEQYF.

The sample holds many counts of this clonotype. V and J are TRBV4-2 and TRBJ2-5; 9 bases map to TRBD2. The germline CDR1 and CDR2 sequences are LGHNA and YNFKEQ. V was pared by 0 bases and J by 7 bases, with 6 bases of the junction left unmatched. This CDR3 contains 15 residues. Here the CDR3 reads CASSQDASGIGTQYF. CDR3 nucleotides: TGTGCCAGCAGCCAAGATGCTAGCGGGATCGGGACCCAGTACTTC.

This chain connects TRBV7-8 to TRBJ1-5, with 10 bases lining up with TRBD1. The CDR3 is 18 residues long. The V and J ends lost 6 bases and 0 bases, in that order; junction bases with no gene match: 11. The germline gives CDR1 SGHVS, CDR2 FQNEAQ. The CDR3 reads CASRDGTGALYSNQPQHF. The CDR3 nucleotides read TGTGCCAGCAGGGACGGGACAGGGGCTCTCTATAGCAATCAGCCCCAGCATTTT.

There are many counts of this clonotype. The chain recombines TRBV29-1 with TRBJ2-1; 12 nucleotides match TRBD2. Germline CDR1 reads SQVTM; CDR2 reads ANQGSEA. CDR3 size: 15 residues. Trimming removed 1 base from V and 5 bases from J; junction bases left unmatched: 3. The CDR3 sequence: CSVEGRTSGNNEQFF. In nucleotides, the CDR3 is TGCAGCGTTGAAGGTCGGACTAGCGGGAACAATGAGCAGTTCTTC.